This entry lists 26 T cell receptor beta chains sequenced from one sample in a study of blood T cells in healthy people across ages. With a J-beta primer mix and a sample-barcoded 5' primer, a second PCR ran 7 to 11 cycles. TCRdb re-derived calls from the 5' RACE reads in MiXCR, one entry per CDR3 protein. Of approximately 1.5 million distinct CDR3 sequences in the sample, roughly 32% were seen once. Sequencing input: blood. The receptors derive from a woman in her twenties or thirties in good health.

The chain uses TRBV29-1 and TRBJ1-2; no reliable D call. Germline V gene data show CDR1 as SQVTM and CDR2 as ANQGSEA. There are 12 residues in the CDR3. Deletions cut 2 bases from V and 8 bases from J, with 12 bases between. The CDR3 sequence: CSVELRPEGYTF. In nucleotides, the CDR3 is TGCAGCGTTGAACTTAGGCCGGAGGGCTACACCTTC.

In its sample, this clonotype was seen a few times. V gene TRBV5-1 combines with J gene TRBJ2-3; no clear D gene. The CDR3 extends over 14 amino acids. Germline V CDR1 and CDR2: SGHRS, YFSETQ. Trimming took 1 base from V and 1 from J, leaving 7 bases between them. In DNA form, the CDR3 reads TGCGCCAGCAGCTTGAGCATGGGCACAGATACGCAGTATTTT. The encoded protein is CASSLSMGTDTQYF.

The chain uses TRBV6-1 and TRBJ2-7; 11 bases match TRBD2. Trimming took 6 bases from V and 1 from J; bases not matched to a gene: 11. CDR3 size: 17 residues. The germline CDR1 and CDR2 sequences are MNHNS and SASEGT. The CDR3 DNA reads TGTGCCAGCAGCGAACTAGCGGGGGTGATATTTTCCTACGAGCAGTACTTC. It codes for CASSELAGVIFSYEQYF.

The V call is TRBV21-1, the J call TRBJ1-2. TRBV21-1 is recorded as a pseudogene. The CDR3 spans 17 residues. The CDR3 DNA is TGTGCCAGCAACAAACGCGGCCCGATGGGCCCTAACTATGGCTACACCTTC. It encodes CASNKRGPMGPNYGYTF.

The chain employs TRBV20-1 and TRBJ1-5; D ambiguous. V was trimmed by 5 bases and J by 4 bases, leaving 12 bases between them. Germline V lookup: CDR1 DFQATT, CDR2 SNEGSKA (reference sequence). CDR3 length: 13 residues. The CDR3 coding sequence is TGCAGTGCTCCTCAGAGTTTGAATCAGCCCCAGCATTTT. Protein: CSAPQSLNQPQHF.

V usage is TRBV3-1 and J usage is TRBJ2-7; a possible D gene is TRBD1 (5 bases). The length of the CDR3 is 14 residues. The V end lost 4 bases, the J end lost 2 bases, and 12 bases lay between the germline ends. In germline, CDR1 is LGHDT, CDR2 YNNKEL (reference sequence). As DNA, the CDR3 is TGTGCCAGCAGCCCCCGATGGGGCGCCTACGAGCAGTACTTC. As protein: CASSPRWGAYEQYF.

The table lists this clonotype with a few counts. The CDR3 region has the DNA TGTGCCAGCAGCGTGGGACTAGCGGGCTATACAATAACAGATACGCAGTATTTT. It is translated as CASSVGLAGYTITDTQYF. This chain joins TRBV9 and TRBJ2-3; TRBD2 matches at 12 bases. Germline assignment: CDR1 SGDLS and CDR2 YYNGEE. The junction had 10 bases not matched to a gene; V was cut back by 2 bases and J by 3 bases. The CDR3 has 18 amino acids.

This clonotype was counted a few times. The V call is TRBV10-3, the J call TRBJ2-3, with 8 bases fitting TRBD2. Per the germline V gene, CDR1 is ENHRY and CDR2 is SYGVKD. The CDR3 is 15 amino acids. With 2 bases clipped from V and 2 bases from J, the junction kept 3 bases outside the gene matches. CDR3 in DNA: TGTGCCATCAGTGAGCGGCGGGAGGACACAGATACGCAGTATTTT. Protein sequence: CAISERREDTDTQYF.

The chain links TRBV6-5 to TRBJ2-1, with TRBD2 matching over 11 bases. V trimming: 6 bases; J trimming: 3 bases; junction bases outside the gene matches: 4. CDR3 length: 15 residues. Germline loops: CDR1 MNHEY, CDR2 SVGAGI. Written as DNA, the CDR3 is TGTGCCAGCAGAGAACTAGCGGGGGACTACAATGAGCAGTTCTTC. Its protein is CASRELAGDYNEQFF.

The CDR3 DNA reads TGTGCCGAGCCCGCCAGGAACCAAGAGAGGTCCTACACCTTC. Its translation is CAEPARNQERSYTF. The chain uses TRBV19 and TRBJ1-2; D is unresolved. Germline CDR1 LNHDA, CDR2 SQIVND (reference sequence). V dropped 11 bases and J dropped 10 bases, with 26 bases sitting between them. The CDR3 spans 14 residues.

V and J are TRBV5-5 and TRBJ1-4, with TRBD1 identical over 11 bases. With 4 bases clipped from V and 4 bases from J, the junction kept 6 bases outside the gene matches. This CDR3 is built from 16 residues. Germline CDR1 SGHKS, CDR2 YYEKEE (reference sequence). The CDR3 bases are TGTGCCAGCAGCATCTCCGGGACAGGGGGTAATGAAAAACTGTTTTTT. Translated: CASSISGTGGNEKLFF.

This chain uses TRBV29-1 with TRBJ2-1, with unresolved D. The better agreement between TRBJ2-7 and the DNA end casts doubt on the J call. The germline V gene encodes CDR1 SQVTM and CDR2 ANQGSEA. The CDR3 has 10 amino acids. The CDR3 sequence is CSVWYNEQYF. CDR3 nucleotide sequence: TGCAGCGTATGGTACAATGAGCAGTACTTC.

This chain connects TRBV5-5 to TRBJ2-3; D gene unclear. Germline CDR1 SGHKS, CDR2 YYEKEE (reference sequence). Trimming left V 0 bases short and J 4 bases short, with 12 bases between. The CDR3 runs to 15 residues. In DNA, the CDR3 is TGTGCCAGCAGCTTGGAACGAGTCAGTGCAGATACGCAGTATTTT. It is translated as CASSLERVSADTQYF.

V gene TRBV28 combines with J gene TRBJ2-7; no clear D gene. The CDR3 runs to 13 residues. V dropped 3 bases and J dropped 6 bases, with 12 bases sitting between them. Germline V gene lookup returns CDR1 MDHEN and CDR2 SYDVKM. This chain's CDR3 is CASSFGQWAEQYF. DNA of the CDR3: TGTGCCAGCAGTTTTGGCCAATGGGCCGAGCAGTACTTC.

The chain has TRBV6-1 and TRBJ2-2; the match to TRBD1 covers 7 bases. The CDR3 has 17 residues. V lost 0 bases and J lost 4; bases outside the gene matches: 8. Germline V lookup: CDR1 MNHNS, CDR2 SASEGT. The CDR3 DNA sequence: TGTGCCAGCAGTGAAGCATACGGGACAGTTTTCACCGGGGAGCTGTTTTTT. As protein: CASSEAYGTVFTGELFF.

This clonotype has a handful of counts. This chain's CDR3 is CASGLAGSTYEQYF. The DNA of the CDR3 is TGTGCCAGTGGACTAGCGGGGTCGACTTACGAGCAGTACTTC. The chain couples TRBV2 to TRBJ2-7, with 12 nucleotides matching TRBD2. This CDR3 comprises 14 residues. After removal of 9 bases from V and 4 bases from J, the junction contained 7 bases not matched to a gene. The germline V gene has CDR1 SNHLY and CDR2 FYNNEI.

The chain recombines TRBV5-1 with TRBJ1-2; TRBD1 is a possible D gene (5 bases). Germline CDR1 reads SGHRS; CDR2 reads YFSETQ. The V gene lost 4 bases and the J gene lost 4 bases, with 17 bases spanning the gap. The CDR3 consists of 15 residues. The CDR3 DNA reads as TGCGCCAGCAGCCCCGTTGAGGGGCCCCTCTATGGCTACACCTTC. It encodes CASSPVEGPLYGYTF.

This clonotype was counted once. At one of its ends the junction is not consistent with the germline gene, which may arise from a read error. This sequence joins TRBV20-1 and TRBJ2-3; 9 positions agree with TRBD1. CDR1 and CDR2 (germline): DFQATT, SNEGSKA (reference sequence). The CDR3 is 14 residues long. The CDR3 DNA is TGCAATGCTCCCCCGGGACAGGGATCAGATACGCAGTATTTT. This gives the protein CNAPPGQGSDTQYF.

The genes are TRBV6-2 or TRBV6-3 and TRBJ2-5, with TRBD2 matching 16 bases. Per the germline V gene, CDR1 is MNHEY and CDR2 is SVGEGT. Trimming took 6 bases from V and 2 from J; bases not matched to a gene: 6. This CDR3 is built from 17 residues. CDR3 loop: CASRDPGLAGGQETQYF. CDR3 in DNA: TGTGCCAGCAGAGACCCGGGACTAGCGGGAGGGCAAGAGACCCAGTACTTC.

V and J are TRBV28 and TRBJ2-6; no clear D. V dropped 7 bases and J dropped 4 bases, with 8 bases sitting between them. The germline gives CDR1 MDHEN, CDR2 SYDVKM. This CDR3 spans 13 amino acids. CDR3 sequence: CASTTSGANVLTF. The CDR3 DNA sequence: TGTGCCAGCACCACGTCGGGGGCCAACGTCCTGACTTTC.

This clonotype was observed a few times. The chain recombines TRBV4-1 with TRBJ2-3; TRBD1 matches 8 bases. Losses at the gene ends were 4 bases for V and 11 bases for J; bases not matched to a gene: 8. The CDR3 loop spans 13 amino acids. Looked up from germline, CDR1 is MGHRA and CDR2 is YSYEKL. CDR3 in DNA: TGCGCCAGCAGCCGAGAAGGGACAGGCGAGCAGTATTTT. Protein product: CASSREGTGEQYF.

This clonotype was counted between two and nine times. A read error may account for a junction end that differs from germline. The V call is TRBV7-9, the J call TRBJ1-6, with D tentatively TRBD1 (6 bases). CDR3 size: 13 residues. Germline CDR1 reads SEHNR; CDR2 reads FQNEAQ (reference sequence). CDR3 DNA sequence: TGTACCAGCAGCTTTCCAGGGGATTCACCCCTCCACTTT. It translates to CTSSFPGDSPLHF.

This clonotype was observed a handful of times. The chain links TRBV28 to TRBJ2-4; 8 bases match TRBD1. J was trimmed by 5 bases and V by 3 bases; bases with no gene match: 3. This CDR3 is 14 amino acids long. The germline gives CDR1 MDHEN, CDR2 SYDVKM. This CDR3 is CASSFAGGENIQYF. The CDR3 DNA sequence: TGTGCCAGCAGTTTCGCAGGGGGCGAAAACATTCAGTACTTC.

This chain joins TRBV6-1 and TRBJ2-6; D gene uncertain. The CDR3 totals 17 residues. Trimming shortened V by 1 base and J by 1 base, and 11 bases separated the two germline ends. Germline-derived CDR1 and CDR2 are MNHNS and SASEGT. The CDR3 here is CASSEGDRVSGANVLTF. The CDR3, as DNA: TGTGCCAGCAGTGAAGGAGATCGGGTATCTGGGGCCAACGTCCTGACTTTC.

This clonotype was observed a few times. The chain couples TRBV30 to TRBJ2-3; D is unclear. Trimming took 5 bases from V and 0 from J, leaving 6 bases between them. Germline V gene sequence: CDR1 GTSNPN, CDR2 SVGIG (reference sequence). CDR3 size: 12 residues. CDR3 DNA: TGTGCCTGGTGCCTTAGCACAGATACGCAGTATTTT. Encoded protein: CAWCLSTDTQYF.

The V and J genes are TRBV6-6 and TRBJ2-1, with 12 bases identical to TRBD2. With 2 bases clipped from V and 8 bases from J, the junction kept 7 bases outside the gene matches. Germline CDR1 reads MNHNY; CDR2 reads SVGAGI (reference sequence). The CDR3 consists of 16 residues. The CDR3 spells CASSYASGRANDEQFF. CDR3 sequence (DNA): TGTGCCAGCAGTTACGCTAGCGGGAGGGCGAACGATGAGCAGTTCTTC.